This T cell receptor (beta chain) was found in a study of regulatory T cells in long-lasting Graves disease. Study as a whole: The study enrolled newly diagnosed Graves' patients on antithyroid drugs under 3 months.

General study findings and limits: Persistent disease was associated with favored TRBV28 usage and with favored use of TRBJ1-2 and TRBJ2-5.

Germline V gene lookup returns CDR1 SQVTM and CDR2 ANQGSEA. Trimming pared 0 bases from V and 8 bases from J, leaving 7 bases between. CDR3 length equals 12 residues. Time point here: newly diagnosed GD, antithyroid drugs for less than 3 months. PBMCs were the source of the RNA used for TCR sequencing. As for this clonotype: Its specificity is not known.

Building the TCR beta libraries relied on iRepertoire HTBI primers, and CDR3 regions underwent Arm-PCR. TCRdb passed the multiplex PCR reads through MiXCR, listing each CDR3 protein once. Of some 500,000 distinct CDR3 sequences in the sample, around an eighth were seen once. These records were also assigned to another study, of T cells in Graves' hyperthyroidism and ophthalmopathy. That report adds: Patients aged 18 to 65 had newly diagnosed hyperthyroidism that had lasted under 2 months. During a first-round RT-PCR of the TCR CDR3, the HTBI primer set was used.

Material: peripheral blood mononuclear cells (PBMCs), obtained at new diagnosis, from a patient treated with antithyroid drugs. This receptor was identified in a man between 25 and 39 years old with Graves disease. The V call is TRBV29-1, the J call TRBJ1-4; D not certain. The CDR3 region is CSVEDGGEKLFF. The CDR3 coding sequence is TGCAGCGTTGAAGACGGCGGGGAAAAACTGTTTTTT.